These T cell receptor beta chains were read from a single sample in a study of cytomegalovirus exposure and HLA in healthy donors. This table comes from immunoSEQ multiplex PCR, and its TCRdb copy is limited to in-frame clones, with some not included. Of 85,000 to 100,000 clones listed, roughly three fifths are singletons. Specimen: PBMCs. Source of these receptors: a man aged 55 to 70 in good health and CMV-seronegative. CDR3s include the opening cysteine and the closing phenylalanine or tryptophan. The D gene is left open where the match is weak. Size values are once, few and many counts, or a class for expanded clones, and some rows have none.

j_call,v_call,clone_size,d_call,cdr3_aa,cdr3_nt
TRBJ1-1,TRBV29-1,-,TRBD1,CSVDGTGAMNTEAFF,TGCAGCGTTGATGGGACAGGGGCAATGAACACTGAAGCTTTCTTT
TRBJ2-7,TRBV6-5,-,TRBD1,CASSLRDSTYEQYF,TGTGCCAGCAGTCTCCGGGACAGCACCTACGAGCAGTACTTC
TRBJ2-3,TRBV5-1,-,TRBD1,CASSFTGTGGSDTQYF,TGCGCCAGCAGCTTCACCGGGACAGGGGGATCAGATACGCAGTATTTT
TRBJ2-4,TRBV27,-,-,CASSLNPASLAKNIQYF,TGTGCCAGCAGTTTAAACCCGGCTAGCTTAGCCAAAAACATTCAGTACTTC
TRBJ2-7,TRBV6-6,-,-,CASSYSVVGQGDEQYF,TGTGCCAGCAGTTACAGCGTAGTTGGCCAGGGTGACGAGCAGTACTTC
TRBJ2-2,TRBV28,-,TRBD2,CASSSRLAGDQTGELFF,TGTGCCAGCAGTTCCCGACTAGCGGGAGACCAGACCGGGGAGCTGTTTTTT
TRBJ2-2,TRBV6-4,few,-,CASSDRGTGELFF,TGTGCCAGCAGTGACAGGGGCACCGGGGAGCTGTTTTTT
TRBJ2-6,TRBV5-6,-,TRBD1,CASSLEGQGAFGANVLTF,TGTGCCAGCAGCTTGGAGGGACAGGGGGCGTTTGGGGCCAACGTCCTGACTTTC
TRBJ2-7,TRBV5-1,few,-,CASSGADSSYEQYF,TGCGCCAGCAGCGGGGCCGATAGCTCCTACGAGCAGTACTTC
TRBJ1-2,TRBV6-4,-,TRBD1,CASSDPNRDRDNYGYTF,TGTGCCAGCAGTGACCCTAACCGGGACAGGGATAACTATGGCTACACCTTC
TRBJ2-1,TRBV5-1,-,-,CASSFDRNNEQFF,TGCGCCAGCAGTTTCGACAGAAACAATGAGCAGTTCTTC
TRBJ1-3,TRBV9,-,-,CASGKGRGSGNTIYF,TGTGCCAGCGGCAAAGGCAGGGGATCCGGAAACACCATATATTTT
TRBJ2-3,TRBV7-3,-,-,CASSPRGGDSDTQYF,TGTGCCAGCAGCCCTAGAGGAGGGGACTCAGATACGCAGTATTTT
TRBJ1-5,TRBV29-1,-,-,CSVGGPGQPQHF,TGCAGCGTTGGGGGGCCGGGGCAGCCCCAGCATTTT
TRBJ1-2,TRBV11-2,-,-,CASSLQQGTLGGYTF,TGTGCCAGCAGCCTCCAACAGGGAACCTTGGGTGGCTACACCTTC
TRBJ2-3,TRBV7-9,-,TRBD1,CASNKEGQGVGTQYF,TGTGCCAGCAATAAGGAGGGACAGGGAGTTGGTACGCAGTATTTT
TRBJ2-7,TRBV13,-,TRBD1,CASSFGTGGRSEQYF,TGTGCCAGCAGCTTCGGAACAGGGGGTCGTAGCGAGCAGTACTTC
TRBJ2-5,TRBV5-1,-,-,CASSPHGAGRETQYF,TGCGCCAGCAGCCCTCATGGGGCAGGGCGAGAGACCCAGTACTTC
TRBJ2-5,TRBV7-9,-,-,CASSLRQQETQYF,TGTGCCAGCAGCTTAAGACAGCAAGAGACCCAGTACTTC
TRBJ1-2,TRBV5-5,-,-,CASSSYVGRLQNNYGYTF,TGTGCCAGCAGCTCCTATGTCGGAAGACTGCAAAATAACTATGGCTACACCTTC
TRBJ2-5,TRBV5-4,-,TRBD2,CASSLGSGSGRETQYF,TGTGCCAGCAGCTTGGGGTCCGGGAGCGGGAGAGAGACCCAGTACTTC
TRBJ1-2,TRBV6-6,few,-,CASHGGQGYGYTF,TGTGCCAGCCACGGGGGGCAGGGCTATGGCTACACCTTC
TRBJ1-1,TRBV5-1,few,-,CASSLGPRETEAEAFF,TGCGCCAGCAGCTTGGGGCCCCGGGAGACCGAGGCTGAAGCTTTCTTT